This T cell receptor beta chain came from a study of brain T cells in children with intractable seizures. Here immunoSEQ multiplex PCR was the method, and the copy in TCRdb shows in-frame clones only, minus some. The data hold 65,000 to 85,000 clones, with about 92% observed a single time. The ends lost 0 bases at V and 0 bases at J; junction bases unmatched: 0. Germline CDR1 SGDLS, CDR2 YYNGEE. This CDR3 contains 16 residues. The source was peripheral blood, collected at surgery. The receptor was derived from a boy under two years old with tuberous sclerosis and intractable seizures. This chain joins TRBV9 and TRBJ2-3; TRBD2 matches at 11 bases. Written as DNA, the CDR3 is TGTGCCAGCAGCGTAGGGACTAGCGGGAGCACAGATACGCAGTATTTT. It translates to CASSVGTSGSTDTQYF.